This TCR beta chain was identified during a study of T cell changes during pregnancy in multiple sclerosis. Produced via immunoSEQ multiplex PCR; TCRdb's table is partial and in-frame only. The table records tens of thousands of clones, 91% of them present only once. This CDR3 has 16 residues. Trimming took 2 bases from V and 1 from J, leaving 16 bases between them. Germline assignment: CDR1 SQVTM and CDR2 ANQGSEA. Sequences were derived from CD4+ T cells from peripheral blood mononuclear cells, sampled before pregnancy. This TCR derives from a female donor with multiple sclerosis, enrolled in a pregnancy study. The V gene is TRBV29-1, the J gene TRBJ2-3, with D possibly matching TRBD2 (6 bases). CDR3 bases: TGCAGCGTTGAAAGGCGGGGAGGTTCAGGCACAGATACGCAGTATTTT. Translated: CSVERRGGSGTDTQYF.